This TCR beta chain was found in a study of CXCR3-negative and CXCR3-positive naive CD8 T cells. Whole-study results and caveats: Against CXCR3-negative naive cells, CXCR3-positive naive cells showed more hydrophobic TRB CDR3s.

The naive CD8+ gate required CD45RO-CCR7+CD27+CD95- phenotype. The libraries of TRB cDNA were constructed through 5' RACE using UMI labels. TCRdb reworked the 5' RACE reads into one entry per CDR3 protein, no DNA. The sample totals 20,000 to 30,000 distinct CDR3 sequences; its top ten clones hold less than 3.5%. Concerning this clonotype itself: Its antigen is unidentified.

CDR3 length: 18 residues. Germline loops: CDR1 SGHTA, CDR2 FQGNSA. The TCR comes from a human donor in good health. Some clones in this sample may be carry-over from other donors' samples. Sequences were obtained from naive CXCR3- CD8+ T cells from blood. Stated subset: CD45RO-CCR7+CD27+CD95- naive CD8+ T cells lacking CXCR3 (TNR3-). V and J are TRBV7-2 and TRBJ2-3; lacking DNA, the TRBD2 call made by TCRdb goes unchecked. The CDR3 reads CASSLVVLAGVGPDTQYF.